These T cell receptor beta chains were read from a single sample in a study of blood T cells in healthy people across ages. TCRdb called the 5' RACE reads again in MiXCR, with one record for every CDR3 protein. The repertoire holds roughly 2 million distinct CDR3 sequences, with less than 50% as singletons. Material for sequencing was blood. The source of these receptors is a woman between 35 and 50 years old in good health. The CDR3 runs from the conserved cysteine through the conserved F or W. D genes are given only for firm matches. Rows may omit the clone size; those that give it use once, few, many or a size class.

v_gene	d_gene	abundance	j_gene	CDR3nt	CDR3aa
TRBV12-3/TRBV12-4	TRBD1	NA	TRBJ1-2	TGTGCCAGCAGTCGACGACAGGGCTTGGGGGGCTACACCTTC	CASSRRQGLGGYTF
TRBV5-1	TRBD2	few	TRBJ2-5	TGCGCCAGCAGCTGGACTAGCGGGGGTCAACAAGAGACCCAGTACTTC	CASSWTSGGQQETQYF
TRBV12-3/TRBV12-4	NA	NA	TRBJ2-1	TGTGCCAGCAGTTTAGGGACTGAAAGTGAGCAGTTCTTC	CASSLGTESEQFF
TRBV21-1	NA	few	TRBJ2-5	TGTGCCAGCAGCATCCGGGACAGGGGTCTGACCGAGACCCAGTACTTC	CASSIRDRGLTETQYF
TRBV4-3	NA	NA	TRBJ2-1	TGCGCCAGCAGCCAAGTTCAGTGGGGGGAGGATGAGCAGTTCTTC	CASSQVQWGEDEQFF
TRBV6-5	TRBD1	NA	TRBJ1-1	TGTGCCAGCAGTTACCCGTCCGACAGGGGGACTCTAGGAGAAGCTTTCTTT	CASSYPSDRGTLGEAFF
TRBV12-3/TRBV12-4	NA	NA	TRBJ1-6	TGTGCCAGCAGAACAGGGATATCCTATAATTCACCCCTCCACTTT	CASRTGISYNSPLHF
TRBV4-3	NA	NA	TRBJ1-6	TGCGCCAGCAGCCAAGATGGGTATCCGGGTACACCCCTCCACTTT	CASSQDGYPGTPLHF
TRBV10-3	TRBD1	NA	TRBJ1-5	TGTGCCATCGGGGACAGGGGGATATATAGCAATCAGCCCCAGCATTTT	CAIGDRGIYSNQPQHF
TRBV7-2	TRBD2	NA	TRBJ2-7	TGTGCCAGCAGCTTAGGCGGGGGAATAAGAGCCGAGCAGTACTTC	CASSLGGGIRAEQYF
TRBV6-5	TRBD1	NA	TRBJ2-5	TGTGCCAGCAGTTACGAGACAGGGTCCGGAGAGACCCAGTACTTC	CASSYETGSGETQYF
TRBV10-1	NA	NA	TRBJ2-3	TGCGCCAGCAGCATGGGCCAAGGGGGAGTAGATACGCAGTATTTT	CASSMGQGGVDTQYF
TRBV29-1	NA	NA	TRBJ2-1	TGCAGCGTTGAAGGGGAAACTCACGGTTCGTACAATGAGCAGTTCTTC	CSVEGETHGSYNEQFF
TRBV5-1	TRBD1	NA	TRBJ1-2	TGCGCCAGCAGCGAACCCTGGGACAGGGATGGCTACACCTTC	CASSEPWDRDGYTF
TRBV5-1	NA	NA	TRBJ2-3	TGCGCCAGCAGCGGGCCGGAAGATACGCAGTATTTT	CASSGPEDTQYF
TRBV3-1	TRBD1	NA	TRBJ1-6	TGTGCCAGCAGCCAGGGAGGGACAGGGGGTAATTCACCCCTCCACTTT	CASSQGGTGGNSPLHF
TRBV11-2	NA	NA	TRBJ1-2	TGTGCCAGCAGCTCGCCTCGGGCGGCAGGGCGCGGCTACACCTTC	CASSSPRAAGRGYTF
TRBV4-3	NA	NA	TRBJ2-7	TGCGCCAGCAGCCAAGATGTGGCAGTCAAGGCCCAGTACTTC	CASSQDVAVKAQYF
TRBV4-3	NA	NA	TRBJ2-5	TGCGCCAGCAGCCAATCACACGGGGCATATGAGCAGTACTTC	CASSQSHGAYEQYF
TRBV15	TRBD2	few	TRBJ2-5	TGTGCCAAATCCAGCGGGGGGAAAGAGACCCAGTACTTC	CAKSSGGKETQYF
TRBV5-1	NA	few	TRBJ2-3	TGCGCCAGCACAATGGCCGGGACTTCCTCTAGCACAGATACGCAGTATTTT	CASTMAGTSSSTDTQYF
TRBV7-9	TRBD1	NA	TRBJ2-3	TGTGCCAGCAGCTTAGCGGGGGACAGGCGGTATTTT	CASSLAGDRRYF
TRBV7-3	TRBD1	NA	TRBJ2-1	TGTGCCAGCAGCTCCGCCCCCAAAGAGACAGGGGGCAATGAGCAGTTCTTC	CASSSAPKETGGNEQFF
TRBV27	NA	NA	TRBJ2-3	TGTGCCAGCAGTTTCGGCCGGTCAGGGCCCCGCACGGATACGCAGTATTTT	CASSFGRSGPRTDTQYF
TRBV7-9	TRBD1	few	TRBJ2-1	TGTGCCAGCGGCATTAACAGGGGCGAGCAGTTCTTC	CASGINRGEQFF
TRBV2	NA	once	TRBJ1-2	TGTGCCAGCAGCGACATGGGAGTCTATGGCTACACCTTC	CASSDMGVYGYTF
TRBV29-1	NA	few	TRBJ2-3	TGCAGCGTCCCCCGGGAGAGCACAGATACGCAGTATTTT	CSVPRESTDTQYF
TRBV25-1	NA	few	TRBJ2-5	TGTGCCAGCAGTGTCGGGTACGCCCAAGAGACCCAGTACTTC	CASSVGYAQETQYF
TRBV2	TRBD1	NA	TRBJ1-2	TGTGCCAGCAGTGACGGACAGGGTGCGGGATACACCTTC	CASSDGQGAGYTF
TRBV7-8	TRBD2	NA	TRBJ2-5	TGTGCCAGCAGCTTCCCGACTAGCGGGCAGTACCAAGAGACCCAGTACTTC	CASSFPTSGQYQETQYF
TRBV9	NA	NA	TRBJ2-3	TGTGCCAGCAGCGTAGTGGGGGCAACCCCAGATACGCAGTATTTT	CASSVVGATPDTQYF
TRBV6-5	TRBD1	NA	TRBJ1-1	TGTGCCAGCAGAGTTTTTCGGACAGGGATCACTGAAGCTTTCTTT	CASRVFRTGITEAFF
TRBV9	NA	NA	TRBJ2-1	TGTGCCAGCACGGGTCTATACTCCTACAATGAGCAGTTCTTC	CASTGLYSYNEQFF
TRBV20-1	TRBD1	once	TRBJ1-2	TGCAGTGCTAGAGATAACGGGGTAGGGGGACAGGGATTAGGCTATGGCTACACCTTC	CSARDNGVGGQGLGYGYTF
TRBV29-1	NA	NA	TRBJ2-7	TGCAGCGTCACCTTGGGGCCCTACGAGCAGTACTTC	CSVTLGPYEQYF
TRBV25-1	TRBD2	NA	TRBJ2-1	TGTGCCAGCAGTGCCAGCGGGAGGGCCCTGAATGAGCAGTTCTTC	CASSASGRALNEQFF
TRBV14	NA	NA	TRBJ2-7	TGTGCCAGCAGCTCGTGGAGGGGAAGGGCCTACGAGCAGTACTTC	CASSSWRGRAYEQYF
TRBV28	NA	NA	TRBJ1-2	TGTGCCAGCCGGGCCCATGTCGGATATGGCTACACCTTC	CASRAHVGYGYTF
TRBV28	TRBD1	NA	TRBJ2-4	TGTGCCGGCAGCGGACAGGGGGCTGCCAAAAACATTCAGTACTTC	CAGSGQGAAKNIQYF
TRBV27	NA	NA	TRBJ2-1	TGTGCCAGCAGTTTATTCGGGGGGCTGCCGGGTGAGCAGTTCTTC	CASSLFGGLPGEQFF
TRBV6-2/TRBV6-3	TRBD2	few	TRBJ2-3	TGTGCCAGCAGCGTACTAGCGGGGGGGCTGGATACGCAGTATTTT	CASSVLAGGLDTQYF
TRBV6-5	NA	few	TRBJ1-2	TGTGCCAGCAGTTACTCGATTCTGGGGGCAGTGAGTGGCTACACCTTC	CASSYSILGAVSGYTF
TRBV19	TRBD1	NA	TRBJ1-5	TGTGCCAGTAGCCAGGACAGGGTGGCTAATCAGCCCCAGCATTTT	CASSQDRVANQPQHF
TRBV6-2/TRBV6-3	NA	few	TRBJ2-4	TGTGCCAGCAGTAGACCCAAAAACATTCAGTACTTC	CASSRPKNIQYF
TRBV7-8	NA	NA	TRBJ1-2	TGTGCCAGCAGCCCTACAGGGCTAGACTACACCTTC	CASSPTGLDYTF
TRBV20-1	TRBD1	few	TRBJ1-2	TGCAGTGCTAGAGAGCTGGCCAGGGGGCGCGAAGCTAACTATGGCTACACCTTC	CSARELARGREANYGYTF
TRBV12-3/TRBV12-4	TRBD1	NA	TRBJ1-5	TGTGCCAGCAGGCCGACAGGGAATTCCAATCAGCCCCAGCATTTT	CASRPTGNSNQPQHF
TRBV16	NA	NA	TRBJ1-5	TGTGCCAGCAGCCGGTCAGGGTTCAATCAGCCCCAGCATTTT	CASSRSGFNQPQHF
TRBV9	TRBD1	NA	TRBJ2-3	TGTGCCGGCAGCGTACAGACAGGGCTGGGGACAGATACGCAGTATTTT	CAGSVQTGLGTDTQYF
TRBV7-9	NA	NA	TRBJ2-3	TGTGCCAGCAGCTACCACACCGGGGGAGGCACAGATACGCAGTATTTT	CASSYHTGGGTDTQYF
TRBV20-1	TRBD1	few	TRBJ2-3	TGCAGTGCAGTGGACAGGGGGCAGTTCACAGATACGCAGTATTTT	CSAVDRGQFTDTQYF
TRBV7-2	NA	NA	TRBJ1-5	TGTGCCAGCAGCTTACTGGACTATAGCAATCAGCCCCAGCATTTT	CASSLLDYSNQPQHF
TRBV5-5	NA	NA	TRBJ2-1	TGTGCCAGCAGCCAGGATATTATGAATGAGCAGTTCTTC	CASSQDIMNEQFF
TRBV28	NA	NA	TRBJ1-2	TGTGCCAGCAGACTGATTCGGGACAAGGACTATGGCTACACCTTC	CASRLIRDKDYGYTF
TRBV9	TRBD1	few	TRBJ2-7	TGTGCCAGCAGCGTCGAGGGACAGGGTTCCTACGAGCAGTACTTC	CASSVEGQGSYEQYF
TRBV7-2	NA	few	TRBJ2-3	TGTGCCGCAGGAACCACTAGCACAGATACGCAGTATTTT	CAAGTTSTDTQYF
TRBV9	NA	NA	TRBJ2-4	TGTGCCAGCAGCGTAGGGTCCGCTTCGGAGAAAAACATTCAGTACTTC	CASSVGSASEKNIQYF
TRBV5-1	NA	NA	TRBJ2-5	TGCGCCAGCAGCTTGAAACAGGGAGAAGAGACCCAGTACTTC	CASSLKQGEETQYF
TRBV28	TRBD2	NA	TRBJ2-1	TGTGCCAGCAGTGGAAACCTTGGGCGCGGGGGGATCAATGAGCAGTTCTTC	CASSGNLGRGGINEQFF